This TCR beta chain was retrieved from a study of T cell responses to AZD1222 COVID-19 vaccine. Using immunoSEQ multiplex PCR, the repertoire was profiled, and TCRdb retains in-frame clones only, with some absent. The data hold 90,000 to 140,000 clones, with 88% observed a single time. V was clipped by 5 bases and J by 1 base; unmatched bases: 2. Germline assignment: CDR1 SGHRS and CDR2 YFSETQ. The CDR3 spans 14 residues. This sequence was found in an adult in good health. The specimen was peripheral blood, collected on day 0 of AZD1222 vaccination. V usage is TRBV5-1 and J usage is TRBJ1-1; 10 nucleotides agree with TRBD1. This CDR3 is CASRDRGRNTEAFF. The CDR3 DNA sequence: TGCGCCAGCAGGGACAGGGGGAGGAACACTGAAGCTTTCTTT. The full variable domain, rest sourced from reference TRBV5-1 and TRBJ1-1, is KAGVTQTPRYLIKTRGQQVTLSCSPISGHRSVSWYQQTPGQGLQFLFEYFSETQRNKGNFPGRFSGRQFSNSRSEMNVSTLELGDSALYLCASRDRGRNTEAFFGQGTRLTVV.